This TCR beta chain derives from a study of cytomegalovirus exposure and HLA in healthy donors. With 1 base removed from V and 6 bases from J, the gap between germline ends came to 10 bases. CDR1 SEHNR and CDR2 FQNEAQ come from the germline V gene (reference sequence). CDR3 size: 13 residues. The table came from immunoSEQ multiplex PCR; TCRdb's copy has only in-frame clones and leaves some out. Among 65,000 to 100,000 clones listed, 93% were seen once. The sequenced sample was PBMCs. This chain joins TRBV7-9 and TRBJ2-7; tentative D call: TRBD1 (8 bases). The receptor's source is a young woman in good health and CMV-seronegative. The CDR3 protein is CASSLDRGGEQYF. CDR3 DNA sequence: TGTGCCAGCAGCTTAGACAGGGGGGGCGAGCAGTACTTC.